Listed here are 8 T cell receptor beta chains from one sample, sequenced in a study of blood T cell repertoires in COVID-19 (dated by TCRdb to 2018 to 2020). The method behind the library was the immunoSEQ multiplex PCR assay. TCRdb carries this immuneACCESS record with in-frame sequences only. Its versions omit some clonotypes, under half of them owing to an unresolved V gene in the studies checked, with the rest unexplained. Within this sample are 150,000 to 200,000 clones, with about 89% of them counted one time only. More than 3% of the sample rests with the top ten. Source material: peripheral blood. The origin of the receptors is a man between 65 and 85 years old with acute or convalescent COVID-19.

V gene TRBV6-1 combines with J gene TRBJ1-6, with 8 bases lining up with TRBD1. The J segment lost 6 bases and the V segment lost 2 bases, leaving 6 bases of the junction unmatched. The CDR3 extends over 16 amino acids. Germline lookup yields CDR1 MNHNS and CDR2 SASEGT. CDR3 loop: CASSERRQGANSPLHF. The CDR3 DNA is TGTGCCAGCAGTGAAAGGAGGCAGGGGGCTAATTCACCCCTCCACTTT.

The rearrangement uses TRBV11-3 and TRBJ2-1; possible D gene TRBD2, 6 bases. The CDR3 contains 16 residues. The germline gives CDR1 SGHNT, CDR2 YENEEA. V lost 0 bases and J 2 bases, leaving 11 bases between the germline ends. The CDR3 sequence: CASSLDGGGAYNEQFF. The DNA for the CDR3 is TGTGCCAGCAGCTTAGATGGCGGAGGGGCCTACAATGAGCAGTTCTTC.

The V and J genes are TRBV6-5 and TRBJ2-7, with 9 bases aligning to TRBD1. From germline, CDR1 is MNHEY and CDR2 SVGAGI. CDR3 length: 15 amino acids. V was pared by 2 bases and J by 5 bases, with 7 bases of the junction left unmatched. CDR3 sequence reads: CASSYPGQGGNEQYF. In DNA form, the CDR3 reads TGTGCCAGCAGTTACCCGGGACAGGGAGGGAACGAGCAGTACTTC.

This clone was seen only once. The chain links TRBV6-5 to TRBJ1-2, with 10 bases that match TRBD1. CDR1 and CDR2 (germline): MNHEY, SVGAGI. There are 14 residues in the CDR3. After removal of 1 base from V and 7 bases from J, the junction contained 3 bases not matched to a gene. The CDR3 protein is CASSYLTGGSGYTF. The DNA of the CDR3 is TGTGCCAGCAGTTACTTGACAGGGGGCTCTGGCTACACCTTC.

This rearrangement joins TRBV5-1 to TRBJ2-1, with D maybe TRBD2 (5 bases). With 0 bases removed from V and 4 bases from J, the gap between germline ends came to 14 bases. CDR1 and CDR2 from the germline V gene are SGHRS and YFSETQ. CDR3 length: 16 residues. CDR3 loop: CASSLVSPSSYNEQFF. DNA of the CDR3: TGCGCCAGCAGCTTGGTGTCTCCTAGCTCTTACAATGAGCAGTTCTTC.

The V and J genes are TRBV7-2 and TRBJ1-5; no clear D gene. The ends were cut back, 2 bases at V and 2 bases at J, with 7 bases in the middle. Germline CDR1 and CDR2: SGHTA and FQGNSA. The CDR3 has 14 amino acids. The CDR3 region is CASSLRQGNQPQHF. The CDR3 DNA reads TGTGCCAGCAGCTTACGGCAGGGCAATCAGCCCCAGCATTTT.

This chain connects TRBV7-3 to TRBJ2-7, with 7 nucleotides matching TRBD2. Germline V gene data show CDR1 as SGHTA and CDR2 as FQGTGA. V lost 3 bases to trimming and J lost 5 bases; unmatched junction nucleotides: 10. The CDR3 runs to 15 residues. The CDR3 nucleotides read TGTGCCAGCAGCTTGGGCGGGGGAGGGGTCGACGAGCAGTACTTC. This encodes CASSLGGGGVDEQYF.

This clone appeared a single time. The chain links TRBV13 to TRBJ2-2; 7 nucleotides line up with TRBD2. The length of the CDR3 is 15 residues. Trimming removed 5 bases from V and 1 base from J; junction bases left unmatched: 4. The germline CDR1 and CDR2 sequences are PRHDT and FYEKMQ (reference sequence). The CDR3 DNA follows: TGTGCCAGCAGCCAACAGCGGGGGAACACCGGGGAGCTGTTTTTT. The encoded protein is CASSQQRGNTGELFF. The full variable domain, with the rest looked up from reference TRBV13 and TRBJ2-2, is AAGVIQSPRHLIKEKRETATLKCYPIPRHDTVYWYQQGPGQDPQFLISFYEKMQSDKGSIPDRFSAQQFSDYHSELNMSSLELGDSALYFCASSQQRGNTGELFFGEGSRLTVL.